This T cell receptor beta chain was recorded in a study of T cell changes during pregnancy in multiple sclerosis. This clone occurred once. The data were produced by immunoSEQ multiplex PCR, yet TCRdb's version contains in-frame clones alone and is incomplete. The sample yields about 59,000 clones, more than 85% seen once. Germline loops: CDR1 SGHNT, CDR2 YYREEE (reference sequence). The V end lost 5 bases, the J end lost 3 bases, and 12 bases lay between the germline ends. CDR3 length: 13 amino acids. V is TRBV5-4 and J is TRBJ2-7; D may be TRBD2 (5 bases). This clonotype originated in a female donor in good health, enrolled as a control in a pregnancy study. This specimen was peripheral blood, taken in the third trimester of pregnancy. CDR3: CASRIRGSYEQYF. The CDR3 bases are TGTGCCAGCAGGATACGGGGTAGCTACGAGCAGTACTTC.